A single sample is the source of the 31 T cell receptor beta chains below, sequenced in a study of regulatory T cells in long-lasting Graves disease (dated by TCRdb to the early 2020s). Receptor amplification or capture employed multiplex PCR. Instrument on record: Illumina HiSeq 4000. iRepertoire HTBI primers and Arm-PCR amplification of CDR3 regions were used to construct TCR beta libraries. The public reads were run again by TCRdb, first through fastp at Q25 and then through MiXCR, and only productive beta chains were kept. Rows matching on CDR3 protein sequence are summarized as one entry with the most common DNA and genes. Present in this sample are fewer than 450,000 distinct CDR3 sequences, about 20% of which were seen just once. About a fifth of the sample lies in the top ten. According to the study, the label for this sample's time point signals: persistent/refractory GD, antithyroid drugs over 5 years with positive TRAb. RNA was extracted from PBMCs in TRIzol for both TCR sequencing and RNA sequencing.

Here the sequenced sample was peripheral blood mononuclear cells (PBMCs), taken when the disease was refractory, from a patient treated with antithyroid drugs. The origin of the receptors is a female donor with Graves disease.

There are a few counts of this clonotype. The J gene is TRBJ2-5, the V gene TRBV6-2 or TRBV6-3; D is possibly TRBD2 (6 bases). Deletions cut 2 bases from V and 2 bases from J, with 15 bases between. The CDR3 spans 16 residues. Germline V lookup: CDR1 MNHEY, CDR2 SVGEGT. CDR3 amino acids: CASSYEHRLVQETQYF. CDR3 DNA sequence: TGTGCCAGCAGTTACGAGCATCGACTAGTACAAGAGACCCAGTACTTC.

This clonotype has a handful of counts. The V gene is TRBV13, the J gene TRBJ1-6; no firm D call. The CDR3 sequence is 15 residues long. Germline lookup yields CDR1 PRHDT and CDR2 FYEKMQ (reference sequence). Trimming pared 0 bases from V and 9 bases from J, leaving 12 bases between. This CDR3 reads CASSLGPAWSSPLHF. DNA for the CDR3: TGTGCCAGCAGCTTAGGGCCGGCCTGGAGTTCACCCCTCCACTTT.

This clonotype was seen ten or more times. This sequence joins TRBV11-2 and TRBJ2-7; D may be TRBD1 (6 bases). The CDR3 contains 14 residues. Germline assignment: CDR1 SGHAT and CDR2 FQNNGV. Trimming took off 1 base at V and 3 bases at J, with 10 bases between the two ends. CDR3 in DNA: TGTGCCAGCAGCTTAGGGGACAATCTCTACGAGCAGTACTTC. Amino acid sequence: CASSLGDNLYEQYF.

This clonotype was detected many times. This chain connects TRBV28 to TRBJ1-5; tentatively, D is TRBD1 (6 bases). Germline values: CDR1 MDHEN, CDR2 SYDVKM. V lost 8 bases, J lost 4 bases, and 18 bases lay in between. The CDR3 sequence is 15 residues long. The CDR3 protein is CASRNRGPHNQPQHF. DNA for the CDR3: TGTGCCAGCCGCAACCGGGGGCCGCATAATCAGCCCCAGCATTTT.

A remark on this clonotype: Possible read error: a much larger clone is one base away. The CDR3 sequence is CVIVAGVYYEQYF. The CDR3 DNA sequence: TGTGTCATTGTAGCGGGAGTTTACTACGAGCAGTACTTC. V is TRBV12-3 or TRBV12-4 and J is TRBJ2-7; 9 bases agree with TRBD2. The CDR3 is 13 amino acids.

The chain recombines TRBV15 with TRBJ2-7; D is possibly TRBD1 or TRBD2 (6 bases each). Germline V gene data show CDR1 as LNHNV and CDR2 as YYDKDF (reference sequence). The CDR3 sequence is 14 residues long. Trimming pared 4 bases from V and 7 bases from J, leaving 17 bases between. Here the CDR3 reads CATSIPGGYVEQYF. The CDR3 nucleotides are TGTGCCACCAGCATCCCCGGGGGCTACGTGGAGCAGTACTTC.

The table lists this clonotype with a few counts. The chain links TRBV19 to TRBJ1-1, with D unresolved. Germline V CDR1 and CDR2: LNHDA, SQIVND (reference sequence). The CDR3 extends over 13 amino acids. V dropped 7 bases and J dropped 2 bases, with 11 bases sitting between them. The CDR3 region has the DNA TGTGCCAGTAAATTTTGGGGTAACACTGAAGCTTTCTTT. Its translation: CASKFWGNTEAFF.

This clonotype turned up a few times. The germline gene is not matched at one end of the junction; a read error may be the cause. This rearrangement joins TRBV6-1 to TRBJ1-2, with D uncertain. There are 12 residues in the CDR3. Per the germline V gene, CDR1 is MNHNS and CDR2 is SASEGT. The CDR3 is CASNSPFYGYAF. Written as DNA, the CDR3 is TGTGCCAGCAACTCCCCCTTTTACGGCTACGCCTTC.

This clonotype was recorded at least ten times. The V and J genes are TRBV6-1 and TRBJ2-7; 7 bases are a match to TRBD1. Germline CDR1 reads MNHNS; CDR2 reads SASEGT. Trimming cost V 6 bases and J 4 bases; bases outside gene matches: 15. CDR3 size: 16 residues. The CDR3 DNA is TGTGCCAGCAGACCGACCGGGACAGTTCTTCGATACGAGCAGTACTTC. This sequence encodes CASRPTGTVLRYEQYF.

This clonotype was found a few times. The chain carries TRBV5-1 and TRBJ1-4; TRBD1 is a possible D gene (6 bases). The CDR3 consists of 15 residues. V lost 1 base to trimming and J lost 5 bases, with 12 bases between them. Germline CDR1 reads SGHRS; CDR2 reads YFSETQ. The DNA of the CDR3 is TGCGCCAGCAGCTTGCTCGGGACAAAAAATGAAAAACTGTTTTTT. Residues: CASSLLGTKNEKLFF.

The rearrangement links TRBV12-3 or TRBV12-4 to TRBJ1-3; D remains unclear. V gave up 5 bases and J gave up 2 bases, with 10 bases separating them. CDR3 length: 14 amino acids. The CDR3 reads CASSLTTPGNTIYF. The DNA for the CDR3 is TGTGCCAGCAGTCTAACGACACCTGGAAACACCATATATTTT.

This clonotype was recorded many times. This sequence joins TRBV28 and TRBJ1-5; 8 bases are a match to TRBD1. The CDR3 sequence is 14 residues long. Germline trimming cut 5 bases from V and 4 bases from J; bases unmatched to any gene: 4. CDR1 MDHEN and CDR2 SYDVKM come from the germline V gene. As DNA, the CDR3 is TGTGCCAGCAGTCAGGGGGCAAGTAATCAGCCCCAGCATTTT. Amino acids: CASSQGASNQPQHF.

The CDR3 DNA sequence: TGTGCCAGCAGCTGGGATAGCGGGAGCGGGGATACGCAGTATTTT. Residues: CASSWDSGSGDTQYF. The V gene is TRBV7-2, the J gene TRBJ2-3; 9 nucleotides line up with TRBD2. The V gene's germline CDR1 is SGHTA and CDR2 FQGNSA. This CDR3 has 15 residues. With 4 bases clipped from V and 6 bases from J, the junction kept 8 bases outside the gene matches.

The CDR3 sequence: CASSPSGISPSTGELFF. In DNA, the CDR3 is TGTGCCAGCAGCCCTAGCGGGATCAGTCCGAGCACCGGGGAGCTGTTTTTT. The V call is TRBV7-8, the J call TRBJ2-2; 9 bases line up with TRBD2. The CDR3 is 17 amino acids. CDR1 SGHVS and CDR2 FQNEAQ come from the germline V gene. The J segment lost 4 bases and the V segment lost 5 bases, leaving 11 bases of the junction unmatched.

Ten or more counts support this clonotype. V gene TRBV20-1 combines with J gene TRBJ1-1, with a tentative D call TRBD1 (6 bases). The ends were cut back, 0 bases at V and 4 bases at J, with 21 bases in the middle. The length of the CDR3 is 17 residues. Germline V gene sequence: CDR1 DFQATT, CDR2 SNEGSKA (reference sequence). The CDR3 region is CSARELRAGVGSTEAFF. The CDR3 region has the DNA TGCAGTGCTAGAGAGTTACGTGCAGGGGTCGGTAGCACTGAAGCTTTCTTT.

This clonotype was seen only once. A much larger clone lies one base from this, so it may be a read error. The chain has TRBV6-2 or TRBV6-3 and TRBJ2-7, with no clear D. Germline V lookup: CDR1 MNHEY, CDR2 SVGEGT. The CDR3 covers 14 residues. V lost 2 bases, J lost 4 bases, and 12 bases lay in between. The chain's CDR3 is CASSYDVGLYEQYF. For the CDR3, the DNA is TGTGCCAGCAGTTACGATGTGGGTCTGTACGAGCAGTACTTC.

A few counts support this clonotype. The rearrangement uses TRBV7-9 and TRBJ2-4; tentatively, D is TRBD1 or TRBD2 (5 bases each). This CDR3 contains 14 residues. Germline lookup yields CDR1 SEHNR and CDR2 FQNEAQ (reference sequence). V dropped 5 bases and J dropped 7 bases, with 15 bases sitting between them. CDR3 protein: CASSPLGVGNIQYF. In DNA form, the CDR3 reads TGTGCCAGCAGCCCGTTGGGGGTAGGGAACATTCAGTACTTC.

This clonotype was picked up many times. V usage is TRBV7-3 and J usage is TRBJ2-7, with D perhaps matching TRBD1 or TRBD2 (6 bases each). Germline CDR1 and CDR2: SGHTA and FQGTGA. CDR3 length equals 15 residues. V lost 2 bases to trimming and J lost 4 bases, with 15 bases between them. CDR3 sequence (DNA): TGTGCCAGCAGCTTAGGAGGGCAGGGGAGGTACGAGCAGTACTTC. Its translation: CASSLGGQGRYEQYF.

This clonotype was observed a few times. J is TRBJ2-7 and V is TRBV5-1; D may be TRBD1 (5 bases). V lost 4 bases to trimming and J lost 3 bases, with 11 bases between them. The CDR3 extends over 13 amino acids. CDR1 and CDR2 from the germline V gene are SGHRS and YFSETQ. The CDR3: CASSPDSNYEQYF. As DNA, the CDR3 is TGCGCCAGCAGCCCCGACAGCAACTACGAGCAGTACTTC. Filled out from reference TRBV5-1 and TRBJ2-7, the complete variable domain reads KAGVTQTPRYLIKTRGQQVTLSCSPISGHRSVSWYQQTPGQGLQFLFEYFSETQRNKGNFPGRFSGRQFSNSRSEMNVSTLELGDSALYLCASSPDSNYEQYFGPGTRLTVT.

Worth noting for this clonotype: A much more abundant neighbour one base away suggests this may be a read error. The chain employs TRBV28 and TRBJ1-5, with D uncertain. The CDR3 runs to 16 residues. Germline CDR1 and CDR2: MDHEN and SYDVKM. Deletions cut 6 bases from V and 6 bases from J, with 21 bases between. CDR3: CASRPLGAAYIQPQHF. The CDR3 nucleotides read TGTGCCAGCAGGCCGCTAGGAGCCGCTTATATTCAGCCCCAGCATTTT.

The chain carries TRBV12-3 or TRBV12-4 and TRBJ1-5; D might be TRBD1 (6 bases). Trimming shortened V by 5 bases and J by 1 base, and 9 bases separated the two germline ends. CDR3 length equals 14 residues. The CDR3 sequence is CASSQDRSNQPQHF. As DNA, the CDR3 is TGTGCCAGCAGTCAAGACAGGAGCAATCAGCCCCAGCATTTT.

This clonotype has only a few counts. The rearrangement links TRBV20-1 to TRBJ1-6; 9 bases are a match to TRBD1. This CDR3 contains 16 residues. With 1 base clipped from V and 4 bases from J, the junction kept 5 bases outside the gene matches. Looked up from germline, CDR1 is DFQATT and CDR2 is SNEGSKA (reference sequence). The CDR3 sequence: CSARVDRGTYNSPLHF. The CDR3 nucleotides read TGCAGTGCTAGAGTCGACAGGGGGACTTATAATTCACCCCTCCACTTT.

This clonotype was seen ten or more times. The V and J genes are TRBV7-2 and TRBJ2-7, with 7 bases fitting TRBD1. V shed 3 bases, J shed 2 bases, and the junction held 13 bases outside the gene matches. CDR3 size: 17 residues. The V gene's germline CDR1 is SGHTA and CDR2 FQGNSA. For the CDR3, the DNA is TGTGCCAGCAGCTTCCCGGACAGGTTCCATATGCCCTACGAGCAGTACTTC. Translation gives CASSFPDRFHMPYEQYF. The whole variable domain, remainder taken from reference TRBV7-2 and TRBJ2-7, is GAGVSQSPSNKVTEKGKDVELRCDPISGHTALYWYRQSLGQGLEFLIYFQGNSAPDKSGLPSDRFSAERTGGSVSTLTIQRTQQEDSAVYLCASSFPDRFHMPYEQYFGPGTRLTVT.

The rearrangement links TRBV7-9 to TRBJ1-1; D remains ambiguous. V was shortened by 5 bases and J by 3 bases, with 13 bases between the two germline ends. Germline loops: CDR1 SEHNR, CDR2 FQNEAQ (reference sequence). The CDR3 runs to 14 residues. In DNA, the CDR3 is TGTGCCAGCAGCCCGGGAAGTTGGGACACTGAAGCTTTCTTT. It translates to CASSPGSWDTEAFF.

The J gene is TRBJ2-7, the V gene TRBV5-1; a weak D match, TRBD2 (5 bases). V lost 4 bases and J lost 4, with 18 bases in between. Germline V gene data show CDR1 as SGHRS and CDR2 as YFSETQ. The CDR3 is 15 amino acids. The CDR3 spells CASSKDYPPLYEQYF. CDR3 DNA sequence: TGCGCCAGCAGCAAAGACTACCCGCCTCTTTACGAGCAGTACTTC.

The rearrangement joins TRBV12-3 or TRBV12-4 to TRBJ2-7; weak D call: TRBD1 (5 bases). The V end was cut by 6 bases, the J end by 5 bases, with 26 bases between. The CDR3 loop spans 17 amino acids. CDR3 in amino acids: CASSRQLQGSRFNEQYF. In nucleotides, the CDR3 is TGTGCCAGCAGCCGCCAACTTCAGGGTTCTAGATTCAACGAGCAGTACTTC.

The J gene is TRBJ2-7, the V gene TRBV5-6, with 8 bases lining up with TRBD2. The V gene end was trimmed by 5 bases and the J gene end by 2 bases; junction bases not matched to a gene: 6. From germline, CDR1 is SGHDT and CDR2 YYEEEE. This CDR3 contains 14 residues. This CDR3 is CASRTSGSPYEQYF. The CDR3, as DNA: TGTGCCAGCAGGACGAGCGGGAGTCCCTACGAGCAGTACTTC. Complete variable domain (other parts from reference TRBV5-6 and TRBJ2-7): DAGVTQSPTHLIKTRGQQVTLRCSPKSGHDTVSWYQQALGQGPQFIFQYYEEEERQRGNFPDRFSGHQFPNYSSELNVNALLLGDSALYLCASRTSGSPYEQYFGPGTRLTVT.

Concerning this clonotype: A much larger clone lies a single base off, so this may be a read error. The chain is built from TRBV6-2 or TRBV6-3 and TRBJ2-7, with 8 bases matching TRBD2. The V gene end was trimmed by 2 bases and the J gene end by 10 bases; junction bases not matched to a gene: 22. CDR1 is MNHEY and CDR2 is SVGEGT in the germline V gene. The CDR3 is 18 residues long. CDR3 DNA: TGTGCCAGCAGTTACGTCGTCGGCCAAGGGACTAGTCGGGAGGCCCAGTACTTC. Amino acid sequence: CASSYVVGQGTSREAQYF.

This clonotype was recorded at least ten times. The chain couples TRBV28 to TRBJ2-7; possible D gene TRBD1, 5 bases. The CDR3 is 14 residues long. V was trimmed by 2 bases and J by 6 bases, leaving 14 bases between them. CDR1 MDHEN and CDR2 SYDVKM come from the germline V gene. As DNA, the CDR3 is TGTGCCAGCAGTTTAGGGGCGAGGTTGGGCGAGCAGTACTTC. Translating it yields CASSLGARLGEQYF.

This clonotype was counted ten times or more. The chain employs TRBV12-3 or TRBV12-4 and TRBJ1-2; D not certain. The CDR3 sequence is 12 residues long. The V and J ends lost 2 bases and 8 bases respectively, with 9 bases between them. The DNA for the CDR3 is TGTGCCAGCAGTTTACCAGGCGACGGCTACACCTTC. It yields the protein CASSLPGDGYTF.

This clonotype turned up a few times. CDR3 sequence: CASSQGSLLAGDQQFF. Written as DNA, the CDR3 is TGTGCCAGCAGCCAAGGTTCGCTACTAGCGGGGGACCAGCAGTTCTTC. The chain uses TRBV3-1 and TRBJ2-1, with TRBD2 identical over 11 bases. Germline V lookup: CDR1 LGHDT, CDR2 YNNKEL (reference sequence). This CDR3 region has 16 residues. Trimming cost V 1 base and J 11 bases; bases outside gene matches: 10.